This TCR beta chain was captured in a study of brain T cells in children with intractable seizures. Clones were read by immunoSEQ multiplex PCR, and TCRdb kept only the in-frame ones, dropping some. The sample consists of roughly 64,000 clones, about 96% of them appearing once. Sequencing was limited to surgery cases with top T cell transcript signatures in brain tissue. The germline V gene encodes CDR1 SGHTA and CDR2 FQGNSA. The CDR3 has 16 amino acids. V was clipped by 5 bases and J by 0 bases; unmatched bases: 5. The rearrangement joins TRBV7-2 to TRBJ2-2; 8 bases match TRBD2. This specimen consisted of peripheral blood, obtained at surgery. This receptor was obtained from a boy in the first two years of life with focal cortical dysplasia and intractable seizures. The CDR3 DNA follows: TGTGCCAGCAGCGTAGGACTAGCATCGAACACCGGGGAGCTGTTTTTT. It codes for CASSVGLASNTGELFF.